The rows below give T cell receptor beta chains drawn from one sample of a study of spatial heterogeneity in lung cancer. From the 5' RACE reads, TCRdb called clonotypes with MiXCR, one entry per CDR3 protein. This repertoire shows some 96,000 distinct CDR3 sequences, 4% to 4.5% found once; its top ten account for about 20%. The source material was lung tumor tissue, sampled at surgery. The source of these receptors is a male donor with early-stage non-small cell lung cancer. Both conserved end residues are part of each CDR3.

CDR3 protein	CDR3 length	V gene	J gene
CASSQADTPNYGYTF	15	TRBV4-1	TRBJ1-2
CASGDMDEQFF	11	TRBV12-3/TRBV12-4	TRBJ2-1
CASSQDPGYYEQYF	14	TRBV3-1	TRBJ2-7
CASSLQHTYEQYF	13	TRBV27	TRBJ2-7
CASSESGSYNEQFF	14	TRBV7-2	TRBJ2-1
CASSFGATNQETQYF	15	TRBV7-2	TRBJ2-5
CASSPFGTTDYEQYF	15	TRBV4-1	TRBJ2-7
CASSEVLVQFF	11	TRBV2	TRBJ2-1
CATRAGANSNQPQHF	15	TRBV6-6	TRBJ1-5
CASSLASRDTNIQYF	15	TRBV7-9	TRBJ2-4
CASSQIAGAGFEQYF	15	TRBV4-2	TRBJ2-7
CSVDRRLAHEQFF	13	TRBV29-1	TRBJ2-1
CASSSQTGVRYYGYTF	16	TRBV12-3/TRBV12-4	TRBJ1-2
CASSFANPNYGYTF	14	TRBV5-5	TRBJ1-2